The 5 T cell receptor beta chains below come from one sample, sequenced in a study of cytomegalovirus exposure and HLA in healthy donors. Sequencing was performed with immunoSEQ multiplex PCR; in TCRdb, only in-frame clones are kept and a portion is missing. The repertoire has about 110,000 clones, about 88% of them found once; the top ten carry 1.8%. Sequences were obtained from PBMCs. The receptors were gathered from a young woman in good health and CMV-seropositive.

The gene calls are TRBV6-1 and TRBJ2-7, with no clear D. The V end lost 5 bases, the J end lost 4 bases, and 18 bases lay between the germline ends. The CDR3 is made up of 15 amino acids. Germline V gene data show CDR1 as MNHNS and CDR2 as SASEGT. The CDR3 DNA reads TGTGCCAGCAGTCCCCCAGGATTCCCTTTTTACGAGCAGTACTTC. Translating it yields CASSPPGFPFYEQYF.

This chain uses TRBV6-1 with TRBJ1-6; possibly TRBD1 for D (6 bases). V lost 7 bases, J lost 11 bases, and 12 bases lay in between. The CDR3 is made up of 12 amino acids. Germline CDR1 MNHNS, CDR2 SASEGT. CDR3 in DNA: TGTGCCAGCAACGGACAGTTAGCACCCCTCCACTTT. Translating gives CASNGQLAPLHF.

CDR3 protein: CASSGGGGSQPQHF. CDR3 DNA sequence: TGTGCCAGCAGTGGAGGGGGGGGCTCCCAGCCCCAGCATTTT. The chain has TRBV2 and TRBJ1-5, with D possibly being TRBD1 (6 bases). Looked up from germline, CDR1 is SNHLY and CDR2 is FYNNEI. This CDR3 has 14 residues. V was clipped by 4 bases and J by 7 bases, with 14 bases between them.

V and J are TRBV13 and TRBJ2-3; the D is unclear. The germline V gene has CDR1 PRHDT and CDR2 FYEKMQ (reference sequence). Trimming cost V 5 bases and J 6 bases, with 6 bases left between them. The CDR3 consists of 11 residues. In DNA, the CDR3 is TGTGCCAGCAGCCTCCAGGATACGCAGTATTTT. It yields the protein CASSLQDTQYF.

V and J are TRBV4-1 and TRBJ1-3, with D perhaps TRBD1 (6 bases). This CDR3 has 16 residues. Germline-derived CDR1 and CDR2 are MGHRA and YSYEKL. The V gene lost 4 bases and the J gene lost 5 bases, with 18 bases spanning the gap. The CDR3 sequence is CASSLGQGAIRNTIYF. In nucleotides, the CDR3 is TGCGCCAGCAGCCTGGGACAAGGGGCTATTAGAAACACCATATATTTT.